Detailed here is one T cell receptor beta chain. This clone's antigen is unknown. Base-call qualities are not available, and no considerably larger clone is one nucleotide away. Via the germline V gene, CDR1 is MNHEY and CDR2 SVGAGI. The CDR3 starts with the cysteine, ends with the phenylalanine, and has 14 residues. This entry keeps only the CDR3 DNA: 42 bases, framed from base 1. Germline trimming amounts to 6 bases on V and 2 bases on J, with 6 as the count of junction bases outside the gene matches. The collaborating institutions used their own protocols to collect whole blood in K2EDTA tubes. For TCRbeta analysis, collaborator samples were shipped as frozen whole blood, as isolated PBMCs, or as DNA extracted from either sample type. The record originates from a study of blood T cell repertoires in COVID-19 (dated by TCRdb to 2019 to 2021). Regarding the study in general: Collaborator samples came from the United States, Italy and Spain and covered acute and convalescent phases of COVID-19. The prospective study material was composed of cDNA or gDNA derived from T cells, B-cell-depleted T cells, or PBMCs. The dataset comprised deeply sampled blood TCRbeta repertoires from subjects exposed to, actively infected with, or recovered from COVID-19. The repertoires were released in a freely available public database meant as a resource for research on the immune response to SARS-CoV-2. The samples were drawn from the first 160 participants of the ongoing ImmuneRACE study and from over a thousand subjects provided by 6 global collaborators. Sample metadata almost always included a de-identified subject ID, COVID-19 status, age in years and sex. Where HLA class I and class II types were available, the types were taken from metadata supplied by the sample provider, not from assay-based typing. Overall study results and their limits: The amount of clinical and demographic metadata varied by source and participant and was provided uncurated.

The immunoSEQ Assay, a bias-controlled multiplex PCR, was used to amplify TCRbeta CDR3 regions from genomic DNA. In the source study's methods: The number of nucleated cells in each sample was estimated by amplification of reference gene primers within the assay. Sequence reads were collapsed and filtered to measure the absolute abundance of every unique TCRbeta CDR3 rearrangement. For each sample, productive Simpson clonality was calculated by taking the square root of Simpson's diversity index across productive rearrangements. TCRdb stores this immuneACCESS table with in-frame sequences only. Part of the clones is absent; in the studies checked, under half of the shortfall reflects unresolved V genes, and no reason is known for the rest. V, J and clone size were drawn from that table, and D and trimming were deduced from the DNA. The sample data list fewer than 300,000 clones, and 80% to 90% of these were observed just once. Roughly 5% of the sample is in the top ten clones.

The receptor was isolated from a man at least 80 years old with acute or convalescent COVID-19. What was sequenced was peripheral blood. The chain is assembled from TRBV6-5 and TRBJ1-2, and 7 junctional nucleotides match TRBD1. The DNA sequence is as follows: TGTGCCAGCAGGTCCTCGGGACAGAACTATGGCTACACCTTC. Its protein reads: CASRSSGQNYGYTF.